The source of this T cell receptor (beta chain) is a study of monozygotic twins with inflammatory bowel disease. Study-level points and caveats: Whereas healthy co-twins had higher TCRbeta diversity (inverse Simpson), IBD patients had lower diversity.

The CDR3 has 13 residues. Germline V gene sequence: CDR1 SGHTA, CDR2 FQGTGA. TCRdb reprocessed the 5' RACE reads, keeping one entry per CDR3 protein, no DNA. This listing includes about 380,000 distinct CDR3 sequences. As to this clonotype: The antigen remains undetermined.

The rearrangement links TRBV7-3 to TRBJ2-5; without DNA, the TCRdb call of TRBD1 cannot be checked. The TCR originated in a human donor with ulcerative colitis or Crohn's disease, or a healthy co-twin of an affected twin (not recorded which). Sequenced input: blood. This CDR3 is CASGGGAQETQYF.